This T cell receptor beta chain was sequenced during a study of shared clonotypes between healthy human individuals. Points from the study as a whole: The diversity represented, both genetic and in exposure history, was limited by few donors.

In regard to this clone: Antigen unknown.

V gave up 4 bases and J gave up 6 bases; unmatched junction bases: 10. The CDR3 is 15 amino acids. In germline, CDR1 is SGDLS, CDR2 YYNGEE. In the sorted-subset replicate PCRs, 150 to 200 ng DNA, tens of thousands of T cell genomes, was used. Some clones are missing from TCRdb's copy, which holds only in-frame ones; the method was immunoSEQ multiplex PCR. The table includes about 1,900,000 clones, around 96% detected once. CD45RO-negative cells were positively selected for CCR7, leaving out terminally differentiated effector memory CD45RA+ cells. The clonotype comes from a man younger than 35 in good health. The chain has TRBV9 and TRBJ1-2; TRBD1 aligns across 9 bases. The sequencing input was naive CD8+ T cells sorted from blood. The DNA for the CDR3 is TGTGCCAGCAGCCCAGCAGGGACAGGGCACCATGGCTACACCTTC. It is translated as CASSPAGTGHHGYTF.